This T cell receptor (beta chain) was retrieved from a study of T cell clonotyping in hematopoietic cell transplantation. The length of the CDR3 is 14 residues. Germline CDR1 MNHNY, CDR2 SVGAGI (reference sequence). The V gene end was trimmed by 5 bases and the J gene end by 4 bases; junction bases not matched to a gene: 3. Only in-frame clones appear in the TCRdb table, and some are missing; sequencing was by immunoSEQ multiplex PCR. The repertoire consists of over 45,000 clones, with around 86% occurring once and the leading ten covering 5.9%. Time point here: recipient sample about 28 days before transplant, after cytoreduction.

The material sequenced was peripheral blood mononuclear cells, taken before stem cell transplant. V gene TRBV6-6 combines with J gene TRBJ1-2; 11 nucleotides match TRBD1. The TCR was taken from a man aged 60-69 years with biphenotypic leukemia. Some clones in this sample may be carry-over from other donors' samples. The DNA of the CDR3 is TGTGCCAGCAGTGGACAGGGGGCCGGCTATGGCTACACCTTC. This encodes CASSGQGAGYGYTF.